This TCR beta chain was sequenced for a study of graft-versus-host responses after intestinal transplantation. Study observations and caveats: Patients who carried graft-donor T cell macrochimerism also had high graft-versus-host to host-versus-graft clonal ratios in their allografts. Declining HvG levels early post-transplant were linked to peak circulating GvH clone levels.

In regard to this clone: Its antigen is as yet unknown.

Assay: immunoSEQ multiplex PCR; the TCRdb copy retains only in-frame clones and omits some. This sample has over 75,000 clones, with around 89% found just once. After removal of 4 bases from V and 0 bases from J, the junction contained 10 bases not matched to a gene. The CDR3 totals 20 residues. From germline, CDR1 is LGHNA and CDR2 YNFKEQ. The rearrangement joins TRBV4-2 to TRBJ2-3; 16 bases are a match to TRBD2. Specimen: unstimulated CD4+ T cells sorted from spleen or lymph node cells, collected before transplant. The TCR sequence derives from a human donor who was the organ donor for an intestinal transplant. CDR3 sequence: CASSRGPGLAGGQSTDTQYF. The DNA for the CDR3 is TGTGCCAGCAGCCGAGGGCCGGGACTAGCGGGGGGGCAAAGCACAGATACGCAGTATTTT.